This entry lists 7 T cell receptor beta chains sequenced from one sample in a study of blood T cell repertoires in COVID-19. The method was immunoSEQ multiplex PCR; TCRdb's version includes in-frame clones alone and lacks a portion of them. The table lists 350,000 to 550,000 clones, roughly 91% of them singletons. Sequencing used peripheral blood. The receptors were sampled from a woman aged 25-40 years with acute or convalescent COVID-19.

This chain links TRBV6-5 with TRBJ2-1, with D uncertain. Trimming cost V 0 bases and J 2 bases, with 11 bases left between them. This CDR3 region has 16 residues. Germline CDR1 and CDR2: MNHEY and SVGAGI. The DNA for the CDR3 is TGTGCCAGCAGTTACTCGAACGCGTCCCCCTACAATGAGCAGTTCTTC. Its translation is CASSYSNASPYNEQFF.

This clone appeared a few times. The chain employs TRBV7-6 and TRBJ2-1, with a tentative D call TRBD1 (6 bases). This CDR3 has 17 amino acids. V was pared by 1 base and J by 2 bases, with 15 bases between. Germline CDR1 SGHVS, CDR2 FNYEAQ. This CDR3 reads CASSLVAPGGAYNEQFF. CDR3 bases: TGTGCCAGCAGCTTAGTTGCCCCTGGGGGCGCCTACAATGAGCAGTTCTTC.

CDR3 DNA: TGCGCCAGCAGCTTCGACTATTCCACCTACGAGCAGTACTTC. Translating it yields CASSFDYSTYEQYF. The chain combines TRBV5-1 with TRBJ2-7, with D perhaps TRBD2 (5 bases). This CDR3 spans 14 amino acids. Trimming took off 2 bases at V and 2 bases at J, with 11 bases between the two ends. The germline V gene encodes CDR1 SGHRS and CDR2 YFSETQ.

The rearrangement joins TRBV4-2 to TRBJ1-1; D is possibly TRBD1 (5 bases). This CDR3 is built from 17 residues. Germline CDR1 and CDR2: LGHNA and YNFKEQ. The germline V and J ends were trimmed by 1 base and 0 bases, with 15 bases remaining between them. In nucleotides, the CDR3 is TGTGCCAGCAGCCAAGTAGGCGGGACGGAGATGAACACTGAAGCTTTCTTT. Protein product: CASSQVGGTEMNTEAFF.

The V call is TRBV11-2, the J call TRBJ2-1; 7 bases align to TRBD2. J lost 15 bases, V lost 2 bases, and 10 bases had no gene match. This CDR3 comprises 13 residues. Germline CDR1 is SGHAT and CDR2 is FQNNGV. The chain's CDR3 is CASSLTALGGTFF. The CDR3 region has the DNA TGTGCCAGCAGCTTAACGGCCCTGGGGGGGACGTTCTTC.

The rearrangement joins TRBV3-1 (or the pseudogene TRBV3-2) to TRBJ1-1, with a weak D call TRBD1 (6 bases). CDR3 length: 12 residues. The germline CDR1 and CDR2 sequences are LGHDT and YNNKEL (reference sequence). Trimming pared 2 bases from V and 8 bases from J, leaving 9 bases between. The CDR3 loop reads CASSQIGTEAFF. For the CDR3, the DNA is TGTGCCAGCAGCCAAATTGGGACAGAAGCTTTCTTT.

This clone has only one observation. The J gene is TRBJ1-6, the V gene TRBV27, with 8 bases lining up with TRBD1. The CDR3 length is 16 residues. Unmatched junction bases numbered 8, after V lost 4 bases and J lost 6 bases. Germline CDR1 is MNHEY and CDR2 is SMNVEV (reference sequence). CDR3 sequence reads: CASSSSPTGVNSPLHF. CDR3 in DNA: TGTGCCAGCAGTTCATCCCCGACAGGGGTTAATTCACCCCTCCACTTT.